These 31 T cell receptor beta chains share one sample of origin, sequenced in a study of T cell repertoires in aging, cancer and after chemotherapy. Amplification of TCR beta used genomic DNA extracted from peripheral blood. Rearranged V-D-J TRB sequences were amplified with a mixed TRB-A/B primer pool. MiXCR was run by TCRdb on the multiplex PCR reads, yielding one entry per CDR3 protein. The sample carries more than 10,000 distinct CDR3 sequences, approximately 22% recorded once. Sequencing was carried out using blood. The source is a human donor in good health.

The chain carries TRBV6-5 and TRBJ2-1, with D perhaps TRBD1 (6 bases). The V and J ends lost 5 bases and 2 bases respectively, with 7 bases between them. The CDR3 totals 13 residues. Germline V gene data show CDR1 as MNHEY and CDR2 as SVGAGI. This CDR3 reads CASSRDTYNEQFF. The DNA of the CDR3 is TGTGCCAGCAGTCGGGACACCTACAATGAGCAGTTCTTC.

This clonotype occurred a few times. The V gene is TRBV7-2, the J gene TRBJ2-7; either TRBD1 or TRBD2 may fit D (5 bases each). The CDR3 totals 14 residues. In germline, CDR1 is SGHTA, CDR2 FQGNSA. The V gene lost 5 bases and the J gene lost 0 bases, with 11 bases spanning the gap. The CDR3 DNA reads as TGTGCCAGCAGCCCCACGGGGCTCTCCTACGAGCAGTACTTC. It translates to CASSPTGLSYEQYF. The whole variable domain, filled in from reference TRBV7-2 and TRBJ2-7, reads GAGVSQSPSNKVTEKGKDVELRCDPISGHTALYWYRQSLGQGLEFLIYFQGNSAPDKSGLPSDRFSAERTGGSVSTLTIQRTQQEDSAVYLCASSPTGLSYEQYFGPGTRLTVT.

Within the sample, this clonotype is medium-sized (0.01 to 0.1%). The chain recombines TRBV19 with TRBJ1-4; D remains unclear. V lost 4 bases, J lost 14 bases, and 17 bases lay in between. The germline gives CDR1 LNHDA, CDR2 SQIVND (reference sequence). The CDR3 has 13 residues. The CDR3 nucleotides read TGTGCCAGTAGTACGGGTACCAAAGTCGGCCTGTTTTTT. Translation: CASSTGTKVGLFF.

This clonotype was counted many times. This chain uses TRBV20-1 with TRBJ2-2, with TRBD2 as a possible D gene (5 bases). CDR3 length equals 13 residues. The ends were cut back, 6 bases at V and 5 bases at J, with 13 bases in the middle. Per germline, CDR1 DFQATT and CDR2 SNEGSKA (reference sequence). The DNA for the CDR3 is TGCAGTGCGGCCCGGGGAATGACCGGGGAGCTGTTTTTT. Translating it yields CSAARGMTGELFF.

Concerning this clonotype: One end of the junction fails to match germline, which may point to a read error. This CDR3 is CASSSQGSNTEAFF. The CDR3 nucleotides read TGTGCCAGCAGCTCGCAGGGTTCGAACACTGAAGCTTTCTTT. This chain connects TRBV5-1 to TRBJ1-1, with D possibly TRBD1 on 5 matching bases. This CDR3 region has 14 residues. CDR1 SGHRS and CDR2 YFSETQ come from the germline V gene.

This clonotype was counted only a few times. The chain couples TRBV13 to TRBJ2-1, with TRBD2 identical over 8 bases. The CDR3 covers 12 residues. Germline CDR1 reads PRHDT; CDR2 reads FYEKMQ (reference sequence). J lost 7 bases, V lost 10 bases, and 6 bases had no gene match. The CDR3 is CATGGGRNEQFF. The CDR3 coding sequence is TGTGCCACCGGGGGGGGAAGGAATGAGCAGTTCTTC.

V is TRBV7-9 and J is TRBJ2-3; D might be TRBD1 (6 bases). The CDR3 runs 15 residues. Germline V gene sequence: CDR1 SEHNR, CDR2 FQNEAQ (reference sequence). Trimming pared 3 bases from V and 1 base from J, leaving 11 bases between. The CDR3 DNA sequence: TGTGCCAGCAGCTTCGCAGGGGCCCGCACAGATACGCAGTATTTT. It codes for CASSFAGARTDTQYF.

This clonotype occurred a few times. This sequence joins TRBV20-1 and TRBJ1-1; TRBD1 aligns across 7 bases. This CDR3 region has 12 residues. J gave up 6 bases and V 6 bases, and 7 bases lay outside the gene matches. CDR1 is DFQATT, CDR2 SNEGSKA, per germline (reference sequence). The CDR3 loop reads CSAKDRFPEAFF. CDR3 sequence (DNA): TGCAGTGCCAAGGACAGGTTTCCTGAAGCTTTCTTT.

The table lists this clonotype with a few counts. The chain uses TRBV6-6 and TRBJ1-1; 7 nucleotides match TRBD1. Trimming removed 5 bases from V and 4 bases from J; junction bases left unmatched: 16. From germline, CDR1 is MNHNY and CDR2 SVGAGI (reference sequence). This CDR3 comprises 17 residues. In DNA, the CDR3 is TGTGCCAGCAGTCCCCGGACAGGAGCTGGGGGAATCACTGAAGCTTTCTTT. Protein sequence: CASSPRTGAGGITEAFF.

The chain has TRBV12-3 or TRBV12-4 and TRBJ1-2, with 7 bases lining up with TRBD1. The CDR3 runs 13 residues. V gave up 6 bases and J gave up 8 bases; unmatched junction bases: 9. The CDR3 region has the DNA TGTGCCAGCAGCCCCGACAGGGCTGGGGGCTACACCTTC. This sequence encodes CASSPDRAGGYTF.

This rearrangement joins TRBV5-1 to TRBJ1-1, with 8 bases matching TRBD1. V was clipped by 0 bases and J by 0 bases; unmatched bases: 4. This CDR3 has 16 residues. Germline values: CDR1 SGHRS, CDR2 YFSETQ. This CDR3 reads CASSLGTGPMNTEAFF. The CDR3 DNA is TGCGCCAGCAGCTTGGGGACAGGGCCCATGAACACTGAAGCTTTCTTT.

This rearrangement joins TRBV24-1 to TRBJ2-3; TRBD1 is a possible D gene (5 bases). From germline, CDR1 is KGHDR and CDR2 SFDVKD. The CDR3 loop spans 14 amino acids. V lost 5 bases and J lost 0, with 8 bases in between. CDR3 loop: CATSAQGSTDTQYF. CDR3 nucleotides: TGTGCCACCAGTGCTCAGGGAAGCACAGATACGCAGTATTTT.

In this sample, this clonotype is medium-sized (0.01 to 0.1%). The J gene is TRBJ2-6, the V gene TRBV12-3 or TRBV12-4; no definite D call. V lost 8 bases to trimming and J lost 4 bases, with 9 bases between them. The CDR3 has 13 residues. CDR3 bases: TGTGCCAGCGGACCAGTAGGGGCCAACGTCCTGACTTTC. Its protein product is CASGPVGANVLTF.

This clonotype was counted between two and nine times. The chain uses TRBV24-1 and TRBJ2-1; 9 bases match TRBD2. The CDR3 has 15 residues. Per the germline V gene, CDR1 is KGHDR and CDR2 is SFDVKD. With V trimmed by 5 bases and J by 10 bases, 11 bases remained unmatched. CDR3 residues: CATSARGGADSEQFF. CDR3 nucleotide sequence: TGTGCCACCAGTGCTCGCGGGGGGGCTGATAGCGAGCAGTTCTTC.

Many counts were recorded for this clonotype. The CDR3 reads CASSSGSKGYTF. The CDR3 DNA follows: TGTGCCAGCAGTTCTGGATCGAAGGGCTACACCTTC. This sequence joins TRBV12-3 or TRBV12-4 and TRBJ1-2; the D is unclear. With 4 bases removed from V and 8 bases from J, the gap between germline ends came to 11 bases. The CDR3 is 12 residues long.

In this sample, this clonotype turned up a few times. CDR3 loop: CASRRPGTGDQPQHF. In DNA, the CDR3 is TGTGCCAGCAGACGTCCTGGGACAGGGGATCAGCCCCAGCATTTT. The chain is built from TRBV6-2 or TRBV6-3 and TRBJ1-5; 10 bases are shared with TRBD1. With V trimmed by 6 bases and J by 5 bases, 7 bases remained unmatched. The CDR3 contains 15 residues. In germline, CDR1 is MNHEY, CDR2 SVGEGT.

The table lists this clonotype with many counts. V gene TRBV6-5 combines with J gene TRBJ2-3, with 9 nucleotides matching TRBD2. Germline lookup yields CDR1 MNHEY and CDR2 SVGAGI. V shed 6 bases and J 5 bases; nucleotides not matched to a gene: 9. CDR3 length: 15 residues. CDR3 coding DNA: TGTGCCAGCAGAACCGGGGTAGCGGGGGAAGATACGCAGTATTTT. Encoded protein: CASRTGVAGEDTQYF.

The sample holds one count of this clonotype. The rearrangement uses TRBV5-8 and TRBJ2-3, with TRBD2 matching 14 bases. CDR1 SGHTS and CDR2 YDEGEE come from the germline V gene. This CDR3 contains 16 residues. V shed 4 bases and J 6 bases; nucleotides not matched to a gene: 7. In nucleotides, the CDR3 is TGTGCCAGCAGCGAGGGACTAGCGGGGGTTCGGGATACGCAGTATTTT. It specifies CASSEGLAGVRDTQYF.

This clonotype was detected ten times or more. The chain links TRBV27 to TRBJ2-3; 10 positions match TRBD2. The V gene end was trimmed by 5 bases and the J gene end by 5 bases; junction bases not matched to a gene: 10. The germline CDR1 and CDR2 sequences are MNHEY and SMNVEV (reference sequence). This CDR3 is built from 16 residues. The CDR3 loop is CASSPLWLAGVDTQYF. CDR3 bases: TGTGCCAGCAGTCCCCTTTGGCTAGCGGGGGTAGATACGCAGTATTTT.

The chain couples TRBV5-1 to TRBJ1-6; D uncertain. Germline-derived CDR1 and CDR2 are SGHRS and YFSETQ. The CDR3 runs to 16 residues. Trimming took off 3 bases at V and 4 bases at J, with 14 bases between the two ends. The CDR3 loop is CASSSTDPGYNSPLHF. In nucleotides, the CDR3 is TGCGCCAGCAGCTCCACCGACCCGGGTTATAATTCACCCCTCCACTTT.

This clonotype has more than one count but fewer than ten. The CDR3 bases are TGTGCCAGCAGCTTAACAGGCCAGCTAAGATCCTACGAGCAGTACTTC. Translation: CASSLTGQLRSYEQYF. The rearrangement links TRBV7-3 to TRBJ2-7, with no clear D. The CDR3 runs to 16 residues. V gave up 0 bases and J gave up 1 base, with 13 bases separating them. Looked up from germline, CDR1 is SGHTA and CDR2 is FQGTGA.

The J gene is TRBJ2-2, the V gene TRBV2, with a weak D call TRBD1 (6 bases). The V gene lost 7 bases and the J gene lost 0 bases, with 12 bases spanning the gap. Germline V CDR1 and CDR2: SNHLY, FYNNEI. CDR3 length equals 15 residues. The CDR3 region is CASTLDRANTGELFF. As DNA, the CDR3 is TGTGCCAGCACCTTGGACAGAGCGAACACCGGGGAGCTGTTTTTT.

This clonotype was seen a few times. The J gene is TRBJ2-1, the V gene TRBV12-3 or TRBV12-4; unclear D gene. This CDR3 is 11 amino acids long. V lost 7 bases and J lost 11, with 12 bases in between. The CDR3 coding sequence is TGTGCCAGCACACCAACCGATAAGCAGTTCTTC. Translation gives CASTPTDKQFF.

The chain recombines TRBV30 with TRBJ2-3, with D maybe TRBD1 (5 bases). The DNA end is a closer match to TRBJ2-7, so the J assignment may be wrong. The CDR3 consists of 12 residues. Per the germline V gene, CDR1 is GTSNPN and CDR2 is SVGIG (reference sequence). CDR3 sequence reads: CAWSVAGAEQYF. CDR3 in DNA: TGTGCCTGGAGTGTGGCTGGGGCAGAGCAGTACTTC.

The chain links TRBV6-6 to TRBJ1-4; D is uncertain. V lost 10 bases and J 0 bases, leaving 9 bases between the germline ends. The CDR3 totals 13 residues. Germline CDR1 and CDR2: MNHNY and SVGAGI (reference sequence). DNA for the CDR3: TGTGCCACATCAAGAGCAACTAATGAAAAACTGTTTTTT. It yields the protein CATSRATNEKLFF.

The CDR3, as DNA: TGCGCCAGCAGCTTGGCCCTCTTATTCTTTGGGGACAGGGCGAACACCGGGGAGCTGTTTTTT. It yields the protein CASSLALLFFGDRANTGELFF. The V call is TRBV5-1, the J call TRBJ2-2, with 9 bases lining up with TRBD1. V was clipped by 0 bases and J by 0 bases; unmatched bases: 15. CDR1 and CDR2 from the germline V gene are SGHRS and YFSETQ. CDR3 length: 21 residues.

This clonotype is labeled as medium-sized. The J gene is TRBJ2-7, the V gene TRBV29-1, with 9 positions matching TRBD1. CDR3 length equals 14 residues. Germline V gene data show CDR1 as SQVTM and CDR2 as ANQGSEA. The V and J ends lost 5 bases and 0 bases, in that order; junction bases with no gene match: 5. CDR3: CSVRQGGSSYEQYF. For the CDR3, the DNA is TGCAGCGTTAGACAGGGGGGCTCCTCCTACGAGCAGTACTTC.

V usage is TRBV5-4 and J usage is TRBJ2-7; 7 bases fit TRBD1. Germline CDR1 and CDR2: SGHNT and YYREEE (reference sequence). This CDR3 has 14 amino acids. Losses at the gene ends were 3 bases for V and 3 bases for J; bases not matched to a gene: 6. The CDR3: CASSSTGISYEQYF. CDR3 bases: TGTGCCAGCAGCTCGACAGGGATTAGCTACGAGCAGTACTTC.

About this clonotype itself: A read error may produce the germline difference seen at one junction end. V gene TRBV5-6 combines with J gene TRBJ1-1; a possible D gene is TRBD1 (5 bases). CDR1 is SGHDT and CDR2 is YYEEEE in the germline V gene. The CDR3 is 15 amino acids. DNA of the CDR3: TGTGCCAGCAGAGGGGTTGGAACCTTGAACACTAAAGCTTTCTTT. Amino acids: CASRGVGTLNTKAFF.

Note on this clonotype: A read error may produce the germline difference seen at one junction end. CDR3 protein: CASSFNTGELFF. The CDR3 nucleotides read TGCGCCAGCAGCTTCAACACCGGGGAGCTGTTTTTT. This rearrangement joins TRBV5-5 to TRBJ2-2, with unresolved D. CDR3 length equals 12 residues. The germline CDR1 and CDR2 sequences are SGHKS and YYEKEE (reference sequence).

In its sample, this clonotype ranks as medium-sized. The chain joins TRBV19 to TRBJ1-1; 7 nucleotides align to TRBD1. There are 15 residues in the CDR3. Per germline, CDR1 LNHDA and CDR2 SQIVND (reference sequence). J lost 6 bases, V lost 8 bases, and 15 bases had no gene match. The CDR3 DNA reads TGTGCCAGTTACGGACCGAGACAGGGTGTTTCTGAAGCTTTCTTT. This gives the protein CASYGPRQGVSEAFF. Supplemented by reference TRBV19 and TRBJ1-1, the full variable domain reads DGGITQSPKYLFRKEGQNVTLSCEQNLNHDAMYWYRQDPGQGLRLIYYSQIVNDFQKGDIAEGYSVSREKKESFPLTVTSAQKNPTAFYLCASYGPRQGVSEAFFGQGTRLTVV.